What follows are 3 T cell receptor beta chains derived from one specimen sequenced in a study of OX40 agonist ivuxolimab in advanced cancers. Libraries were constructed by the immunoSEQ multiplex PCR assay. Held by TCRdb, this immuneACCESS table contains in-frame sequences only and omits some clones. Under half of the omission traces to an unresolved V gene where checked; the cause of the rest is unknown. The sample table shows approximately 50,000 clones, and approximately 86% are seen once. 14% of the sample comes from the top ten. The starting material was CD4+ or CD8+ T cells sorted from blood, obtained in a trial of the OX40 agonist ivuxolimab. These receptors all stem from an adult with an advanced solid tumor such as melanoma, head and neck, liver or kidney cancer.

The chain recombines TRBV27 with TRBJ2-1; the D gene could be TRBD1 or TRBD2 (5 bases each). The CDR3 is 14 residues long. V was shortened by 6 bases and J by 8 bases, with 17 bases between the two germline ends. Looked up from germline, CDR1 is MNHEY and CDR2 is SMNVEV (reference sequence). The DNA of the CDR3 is TGTGCCAGCAGCTGGGGGATGCTGGTCGATGAGCAGTTCTTC. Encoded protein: CASSWGMLVDEQFF.

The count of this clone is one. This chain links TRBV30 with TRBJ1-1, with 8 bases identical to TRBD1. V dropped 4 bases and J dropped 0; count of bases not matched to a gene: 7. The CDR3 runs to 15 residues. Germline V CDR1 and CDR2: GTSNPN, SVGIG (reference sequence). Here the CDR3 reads CAWNTGTGMNTEAFF. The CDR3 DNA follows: TGTGCCTGGAATACCGGGACAGGTATGAACACTGAAGCTTTCTTT.

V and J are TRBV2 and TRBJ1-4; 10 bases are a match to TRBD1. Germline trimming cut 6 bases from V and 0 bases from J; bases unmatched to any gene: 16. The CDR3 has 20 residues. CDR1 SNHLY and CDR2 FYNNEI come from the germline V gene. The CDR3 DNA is TGTGCCAGCAGCGCGATAGGGACAGGGGAAGCGGGGGCAACTAATGAAAAACTGTTTTTT. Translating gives CASSAIGTGEAGATNEKLFF.